The 30 T cell receptor beta chains below come from one sample, sequenced in a study of synovial regulatory T cells in juvenile arthritis. Sequencing was performed with immunoSEQ multiplex PCR; in TCRdb, only in-frame clones are kept and a portion is missing. Its table records almost 2,500 clones. Synovial fluid was collected with matched peripheral blood from each patient with active arthritis. What was sequenced was Treg cells from the synovium. The source is a donor aged 2 to 35 with juvenile idiopathic arthritis.

This clone is medium-sized by frequency. The rearrangement joins TRBV5-1 to TRBJ1-4; with no DNA, the TCRdb D assignment of TRBD1 cannot be verified. The CDR3 sequence is 17 residues long. DNA for this receptor is not on file. The germline CDR1 and CDR2 sequences are SGHRS and YFSETQ. CDR3 sequence reads: CASSANTRQGMGEKLFF.

This clone is medium-sized by frequency. The chain carries TRBV12-5 and TRBJ2-1; no DNA is available, so the TRBD2 call from TCRdb remains unchecked. Germline values: CDR1 LGHNT, CDR2 FRNRAP. The CDR3 extends over 19 amino acids. The DNA sequence is not available. CDR3 in amino acids: CASGLGNRGGRGDYNEQFF. Complete variable domain (other parts from reference TRBV12-5 and TRBJ2-1): DARVTQTPRHKVTEMGQEVTMRCQPILGHNTVFWYRQTMMQGLELLAYFRNRAPLDDSGMPKDRFSAEMPDATLATLKIQPSEPRDSAVYFCASGLGNRGGRGDYNEQFFGPGTRLTVL.

This clone is labeled medium-sized based on frequency. The chain is built from TRBV21-1 and TRBJ2-3; TCRdb's D gene call, TRBD2, goes unchecked for lack of DNA. TRBV21-1 is a pseudogene segment. The CDR3 is 15 amino acids. The DNA is unrecorded. The CDR3: CASSKVRYKADTQYF.

By frequency, this clone is medium-sized. The rearrangement joins TRBV19 to TRBJ2-4; TCRdb indicates TRBD1, and absent DNA this call remains unverified. This CDR3 contains 17 residues. DNA is not recorded here. Germline V gene data show CDR1 as LNHDA and CDR2 as SQIVND (reference sequence). CDR3: CASSIWGQGAAKNIQYF. Complete variable domain (other parts from reference TRBV19 and TRBJ2-4): DGGITQSPKYLFRKEGQNVTLSCEQNLNHDAMYWYRQDPGQGLRLIYYSQIVNDFQKGDIAEGYSVSREKKESFPLTVTSAQKNPTAFYLCASSIWGQGAAKNIQYFGAGTRLSVL.

By frequency, this clone is medium-sized. This CDR3 reads CASSPPGNTQYF. The genes are TRBV5-1 and TRBJ2-3; the D gene TCRdb calls, TRBD2, cannot be checked with no DNA. This CDR3 has 12 amino acids. The DNA is not on file. CDR1 is SGHRS and CDR2 is YFSETQ in the germline V gene.

By frequency, this clone is medium-sized. The chain employs TRBV13 and TRBJ2-3; the TRBD2 assignment by TCRdb is unverifiable without DNA. The germline V gene encodes CDR1 PRHDT and CDR2 FYEKMQ (reference sequence). This CDR3 has 17 amino acids. The DNA is not on file. The chain's CDR3 is CASSYLKDFYNTDTQYF.

Considering frequency, this clone is medium-sized. This chain links TRBV30 with TRBJ1-1; no DNA is available, so the TRBD1 call from TCRdb remains unchecked. This CDR3 has 15 amino acids. This entry has no DNA. Germline V gives CDR1 GTSNPN, CDR2 SVGIG (reference sequence). The CDR3 loop reads CAWRSTGTGGTEAFF. The variable domain in full, completed from reference TRBV30 and TRBJ1-1, reads SQTIHQWPATLVQPVGSPLSLECTVEGTSNPNLYWYRQAAGRGLQLLFYSVGIGQISSEVPQNLSASRPQDRQFILSSKKLLLSDSGFYLCAWRSTGTGGTEAFFGQGTRLTVV.

This clone counts as medium-sized (0.01 to 0.1%) by frequency. The CDR3 protein is CASSQVAQRPLHF. This chain joins TRBV5-6 and TRBJ1-6. The germline V gene has CDR1 SGHDT and CDR2 YYEEEE. This CDR3 contains 13 residues. The record lacks a DNA sequence. Looking up the rest from reference TRBV5-6 and TRBJ1-6 gives the full variable domain: DAGVTQSPTHLIKTRGQQVTLRCSPKSGHDTVSWYQQALGQGPQFIFQYYEEEERQRGNFPDRFSGHQFPNYSSELNVNALLLGDSALYLCASSQVAQRPLHFGNGTRLTVT.

According to its frequency, this clone is medium-sized. The gene calls are TRBV10-3 and TRBJ2-7; the D gene TCRdb calls, TRBD1, cannot be checked with no DNA. CDR3 length: 12 amino acids. The record lacks a DNA sequence. Germline lookup yields CDR1 ENHRY and CDR2 SYGVKD. This CDR3 reads CATGTGPYEQYF.

According to its frequency, this clone is medium-sized. This chain links TRBV25-1 with TRBJ1-3. Germline values: CDR1 MGHDK, CDR2 SYGVNS. This CDR3 comprises 14 residues. Only the protein is on record. The CDR3 loop is CASRLGGAGNTIYF.

This clone is medium-sized by frequency. The chain is built from TRBV9 and TRBJ2-1; TCRdb's D call of TRBD2 is untestable without DNA. From germline, CDR1 is SGDLS and CDR2 YYNGEE. The CDR3 has 15 residues. DNA is not on record. The CDR3 region is CASSVGTSGYNEQFF.

This clone is medium-sized by frequency. The rearrangement uses TRBV4-1 and TRBJ2-5; no DNA is available, so the TRBD1 call from TCRdb remains unchecked. Germline-derived CDR1 and CDR2 are MGHRA and YSYEKL. The CDR3 totals 16 residues. No DNA appears here. The CDR3: CASSRDITGDGETQYF.

Judged by frequency, this clone is medium-sized (0.01 to 0.1%). The chain couples TRBV15 to TRBJ1-3; TCRdb's D gene call, TRBD1, goes unchecked for lack of DNA. Germline V gives CDR1 LNHNV, CDR2 YYDKDF (reference sequence). The length of the CDR3 is 13 residues. Only the protein is on record. CDR3: CATSRQGASPLYF.

This clone registers medium-sized by frequency. This chain joins TRBV7-9 and TRBJ1-5; TCRdb returns TRBD1, unconfirmable since there is no DNA. CDR1 and CDR2 from the germline V gene are SEHNR and FQNEAQ (reference sequence). CDR3 length equals 15 residues. No DNA was logged. This CDR3 reads CAIQGPGLGNQPQHF.

This clone counts as medium-sized by frequency. V usage is TRBV11-2 and J usage is TRBJ1-5; the D call from TCRdb, TRBD1, cannot be confirmed without DNA. CDR3 length equals 13 residues. DNA is not on record. Looked up from germline, CDR1 is SGHAT and CDR2 is FQNNGV. The CDR3 protein is CASKQGSNQPQHF.

This clone registers medium-sized by frequency. The chain links TRBV5-6 to TRBJ1-5; TCRdb indicates TRBD1, and absent DNA this call remains unverified. Germline assignment: CDR1 SGHDT and CDR2 YYEEEE. CDR3 length: 15 amino acids. No coding sequence is recorded. The chain's CDR3 is CASSLGPNSNQPQHF.

This clone is called medium-sized based on its frequency. The chain uses TRBV15 and TRBJ1-5. The germline V gene has CDR1 LNHNV and CDR2 YYDKDF (reference sequence). The CDR3 extends over 15 amino acids. The DNA is unrecorded. This chain's CDR3 is CATSRVGKSNQPQHF.

According to its frequency, this clone is medium-sized. V and J are TRBV7-2 and TRBJ2-7; TCRdb lists TRBD2, though no DNA is available to test this call. Germline-derived CDR1 and CDR2 are SGHTA and FQGNSA. CDR3 size: 16 residues. Only the protein is available. Here the CDR3 reads CASSLVGSGWVYEQYF.

According to its frequency, this clone is medium-sized. The J gene is TRBJ2-7, the V gene TRBV7-9; absent DNA, TCRdb's TRBD1 call cannot be checked. There are 14 residues in the CDR3. No DNA was logged. CDR1 is SEHNR and CDR2 is FQNEAQ in the germline V gene (reference sequence). CDR3: CASSSPGQWREQYF.

Measured by frequency, this clone is medium-sized. CDR3 region: CASKVQVNTEAFF. The gene calls are TRBV19 and TRBJ1-1; the TRBD1 assignment by TCRdb is unverifiable without DNA. The CDR3 sequence is 13 residues long. Only the protein is on record. Germline V gives CDR1 LNHDA, CDR2 SQIVND (reference sequence).

By frequency, this clone registers medium-sized (0.01 to 0.1%). V usage is TRBV7-9 and J usage is TRBJ2-2. The CDR3 runs 14 residues. No DNA has been recorded. Germline V gene data show CDR1 as SEHNR and CDR2 as FQNEAQ (reference sequence). CDR3 sequence: CASSLGFHTGELFF. The variable domain in full, completed from reference TRBV7-9 and TRBJ2-2, reads DTGVSQNPRHKITKRGQNVTFRCDPISEHNRLYWYRQTLGQGPEFLTYFQNEAQLEKSRLLSDRFSAERPKGSFSTLEIQRTEQGDSAMYLCASSLGFHTGELFFGEGSRLTVL.

This clone is classed as medium-sized by frequency. The chain employs TRBV27 and TRBJ2-3; TCRdb names TRBD2, which stays unverified in the absence of DNA. The CDR3 length is 16 residues. No DNA was logged. The germline V gene has CDR1 MNHEY and CDR2 SMNVEV (reference sequence). The CDR3 is CASSLSTGGPIDTQYF.

Its frequency marks this clone as medium-sized. The chain has TRBV5-1 and TRBJ1-1; the TCRdb call, TRBD1, lacks DNA for checking. This CDR3 has 13 amino acids. DNA is not on record. Germline CDR1 and CDR2: SGHRS and YFSETQ. CDR3 amino acids: CASAPTLNTEAFF.

Its frequency marks this clone as medium-sized. This sequence joins TRBV2 and TRBJ2-7; the TCRdb D gene call, TRBD2, has no DNA to confirm it. This CDR3 region has 14 residues. No DNA is listed. The germline V gene encodes CDR1 SNHLY and CDR2 FYNNEI. The CDR3 loop is CAGSKGLGFYEQYF.

This clone ranks as medium-sized in terms of frequency. The chain joins TRBV5-1 to TRBJ2-5; TCRdb lists TRBD2, though no DNA is available to test this call. This CDR3 is 15 amino acids long. The DNA sequence is not available. CDR1 and CDR2 from the germline V gene are SGHRS and YFSETQ. The chain's CDR3 is CASSVTSAIQETQYF. Complete variable domain (other parts from reference TRBV5-1 and TRBJ2-5): KAGVTQTPRYLIKTRGQQVTLSCSPISGHRSVSWYQQTPGQGLQFLFEYFSETQRNKGNFPGRFSGRQFSNSRSEMNVSTLELGDSALYLCASSVTSAIQETQYFGPGTRLLVL.

Measured by frequency, this clone is medium-sized. The chain uses TRBV4-2 and TRBJ1-2. There are 16 residues in the CDR3. Only the protein is on record. The germline gives CDR1 LGHNA, CDR2 YNFKEQ. CDR3 protein: CASSQELGSRRDGYTF.

Judged by frequency, this clone is medium-sized. This chain uses TRBV19 with TRBJ2-1; TCRdb indicates TRBD1, and absent DNA this call remains unverified. From germline, CDR1 is LNHDA and CDR2 SQIVND (reference sequence). This CDR3 region has 15 residues. DNA is not recorded here. CDR3 protein: CASSMETGFYNEQFF.

This clone registers medium-sized by frequency. The V call is TRBV6-5, the J call TRBJ2-3. The CDR3 sequence is 12 residues long. A DNA sequence was not provided. Germline V gene sequence: CDR1 MNHEY, CDR2 SVGAGI. The CDR3 loop reads CASRGPIGRQYF.

This clone is called medium-sized based on its frequency. The genes are TRBV20-1 and TRBJ1-2. Germline-derived CDR1 and CDR2 are DFQATT and SNEGSKA (reference sequence). The length of the CDR3 is 11 residues. No DNA is listed. The CDR3 reads CSAPSEARYTF.

Frequency places this clone as medium-sized. The rearrangement links TRBV7-8 to TRBJ1-4. This CDR3 spans 13 amino acids. No DNA accompanies this entry. Germline V gives CDR1 SGHVS, CDR2 FQNEAQ. Here the CDR3 reads CASSLSRAEKLFF.